The TCR beta chain described here comes from a study of cytomegalovirus exposure and HLA in healthy donors listed by TCRdb under 2017. With regard to the full study: An earlier analysis of approximately 640 of the donors reported more than 250 Gb of sequence data and some 100 million unique TCR beta sequences from roughly 180 million T cells. Approximately 310 gigabases of sequencing data and around 90 million unique TCR sequences made up an early release that covered several hundred HLA-typed donors. Among the roughly 400 genotyped donors, around 79% belonged to the genetic ancestry cluster associated with self-reported Caucasian donors. The study was designed to test whether signatures of past pathogen exposure could be identified by cataloging public T cell receptors. The study profiled the T cell repertoires of 500 to 800 subjects by immunosequencing and related them to cytomegalovirus serostatus. Besides the first cohort of 666 subjects, a separate validation cohort made up of roughly 120 different subjects was used. To predict cytomegalovirus infection status, the study combined high-throughput TCR immunosequencing, statistical association of individual TCRs with disease status, and machine learning. A later analysis re-analyzed previously published TCR beta repertoires from approximately 700 donors and added high-resolution HLA genotyping to study TCR occurrence patterns. In the later analysis, no new phenotypic data were used to find candidate immune exposures; instead, reliance was placed on TCR beta sequences and their occurrence across donors. An earlier analysis of some 500 of the donors applied high-throughput TCR beta sequencing to assess whether each TCR beta V gene segment acted as functional or pseudogenic. Donor age, sex, ethnicity and CMV serostatus were compiled together with the repertoire data. A later genetic analysis used genome-wide SNP genotypes for about 65% of the 666 donors, treating that subset as a discovery cohort. Every repertoire in the discovery cohort had been generated on one and the same sequencing platform. HLA typing covered class I and class II loci at four-digit resolution. The number of donors typed differed by locus, with 629-630 for A, B, C, DRB1 and DQB1, around 520 for DQA1, approximately 580 for DPA1, and some 450 for DPB1. Because of strong linkage in the cohort, five DR-DQ haplotypes were treated as single units for association and clustering. Among 300 to 500 genotyped donors of the cohort, an average of roughly 230,000 unique TCR beta nucleotide sequences was sequenced per donor, of which roughly 17% were non-productive.

Concerning this clone itself: The clone's antigen remains unknown. Base qualities are missing; no much larger clone stands one base away.

The cohort consisted of 600 to 750 healthy bone marrow donors. Cohort members were all nominally healthy when sampled, although unrecorded immune exposures were likely present. The donor was CMV seronegative and was included in the group of several hundred seronegative cohort members. A peripheral blood sample was collected from each donor, and TCR beta sequencing was performed on peripheral blood mononuclear cells. The Qiagen DNeasy Blood Extraction Kit was used to extract genomic DNA from the blood cell samples. Libraries were prepared through the immunoSEQ multiplex PCR assay. The multiplex PCR relied on a mix of 60 forward primers for TCR Vbeta segments and 13 reverse primers for TCR Jbeta segments. The CDR3 region of rearranged TCR beta genes was amplified from genomic DNA with a multiplex PCR assay. The Illumina HiSeq System was used to sequence the amplified TCR beta libraries as 87-base-pair reads. In the authors' own workflow: A later analysis counted about 82 million unique TCR beta chains across the 650 to 800 repertoires, and around 9.9 million of these chains were shared by at least two donors. Raw reads were error-corrected and collapsed into unique sequences by a nearest-neighbor algorithm in which closely related sequences were merged to remove PCR and sequencing errors. CDR3 sequences were aligned to IMGT reference sequences to assign V, D and J gene segments. Each retained sequence needed at least a six-nucleotide match to both a V gene segment and a J gene segment. Rearrangements were classified as productive when the CDR3 lacked stop codons and remained in frame with V and J, and all other rearrangements were classified as non-productive. CDR3 was defined by IMGT convention, running from the second conserved V-encoded cysteine to the conserved J-encoded phenylalanine. The earlier analysis of about 590 of the donors excluded sequences that lacked an unambiguous match to a single V gene segment. In an earlier analysis of approximately 590 of the donors, a V segment was called functional when productive rearrangements were above 56.7%, and segregating when the standard deviation between donors exceeded 5%. A statistical classification framework was built for diagnosing cytomegalovirus status from the catalog of TCR beta chain sequences. V and J gene assignment, in a later analysis, came from comparing TCR nucleotide sequences with IMGT/GENE-DB human TR gene sequences. In a later analysis, CDR3 sequences and most-parsimonious VDJ recombination scenarios were assigned using the TCRdist pipeline. In a later analysis, each TCR beta chain was defined by its CDR3 amino acid sequence together with its V-gene family, and reads without a unique V-gene family were excluded. A later analysis removed over 500 highly shared, low-generation-probability nucleotide sequences to deal with suspected cross-contamination and a sequencing artifact. In a later analysis, a clonal expansion index for each public chain was calculated from normalized within-repertoire ranks of inferred template counts. In a later analysis, generation probabilities were computed with a VDJ recombination model fitted to out-of-frame rearrangements, and the resulting probabilities were checked against IGoR. Hypergeometric tests were used in a later analysis to score TCR-TCR, TCR-HLA and TCR-CMV co-occurrence, with a repertoire-size bias correction applied to the TCR pairs. To estimate false discovery rates, a later analysis permuted the HLA or CMV assignments 20 times. In a later analysis, co-occurring TCRs were grouped using DBSCAN, and TCRdist sequence similarity was added for clustering within HLA-allele-positive subsets. For co-occurrence clustering, repertoires with fewer than 30,000 or more than 120,000 public chains were excluded, along with about five repertoires with anomalous nucleotide sharing. TCRdb stores this immuneACCESS table with in-frame sequences only. Part of the clones is absent; in the studies checked, under half of the shortfall reflects unresolved V genes, and no reason is known for the rest. V, J and clone size derive from that table, while D and trimming were established from the DNA sequence. The sample yields approximately 190,000 clones; 82% were counted once. In total, the top ten clones hold around 0.8% of the sample.

V loses 1 base at its end and J loses 1 base; junction bases beyond the gene matches: 17. From the cysteine up to the phenylalanine, the CDR3 has a length of 23 residues. Of all the DNA, just the CDR3 is kept, 69 bases in frame from base 1. Sequences SGHTA (CDR1) and FQGTGA (CDR2) are obtained from the germline V gene. Findings and caveats that apply to the study as a whole: In a later genetic analysis, fewer N-insertions in productive TCRs were reported among donors in an Asian-associated ancestry cluster than the 666-donor mean. This cohort had only TCR beta chains sequenced, and the lack of alpha or paired-chain data limited which features could be detected. The sequencing pipeline was judged likely to have produced a cluster of highly shared sequence variants as a technical artifact. V-gene and J-gene trimming of TCR beta chains was associated with a missense DCLRE1C variant in a later genetic analysis, and the association was replicated in an independent cohort. Because counts were too low, 15 or so rarely observed V segments, including chromosome 9 orphons, were excluded from the earlier analysis of 587 of the donors. In an earlier analysis of around 500 of the donors, most TCR beta V segments appeared in productive rearrangements about 90% or about 30% of the time, broadly matching IMGT annotations. Compared with equally common non-associated chains, HLA-associated TCR beta chains in a later analysis were more clonally expanded and had lower generation probabilities. Strong co-occurrence of HLA alleles, especially DR and DQ, made assigning TCR associations to individual alleles difficult. Sequencing depth was assumed to be roughly uniform across donors in the presence/absence analyses, though that assumption may not hold. A later analysis found that most CMV-associated TCR beta chains appeared HLA-restricted, with HLA associations seemingly driven largely by CMV exposure. In the study, approximately 160 TCR beta chains were listed as associated with cytomegalovirus. A further reported finding was that TCR beta sequences accurately predicted the HLA-A and HLA-B alleles for most subjects in the first cohort. Linkage disequilibrium might explain the correlated functional status among segregating V segments, but an unknown experimental factor could not be ruled out. For the cohort, immune exposure information was limited to CMV serostatus. A later analysis found that TCR association rates varied across HLA loci, with DRB1 alleles showing the most associated TCRs and HLA-C alleles the fewest. In a later analysis, several top co-occurrence clusters were reported to appear linked to parvovirus B19, influenza, CMV and Epstein-Barr virus. A later analysis associated approximately 17,000 TCR beta sequences with specific HLA alleles at a false discovery rate of 0.05. Three of the identified cytomegalovirus-associated TCR beta chains were confirmed in vitro to be specific for cytomegalovirus antigens. According to the authors, the approach could potentially be generalized to other disease states and immunological phenotypes. Because some donors lacked HLA typing at each locus, the association tests relied only on the typed subset. Some IMGT-functional V segments, including TRBV6-2 and TRBV6-3, could not be distinguished by the 87-base-pair reads and were therefore excluded. In both the original and validation cohorts, the classifier was reported to diagnose cytomegalovirus status with high specificity and sensitivity. Across donors, most TCR sequences were observed very rarely, whereas some public TCRs were present in many individuals.

This TCR was sampled from a woman younger than 35 in good health and CMV-seronegative. The specimen was PBMCs. The chain employs TRBV7-3 and TRBJ2-2; 14 junctional bases match TRBD2. The CDR3 is CASSLISLPGTSGRYWNTGELFF. The nucleotides read TGTGCCAGCAGCTTAATCTCGCTACCCGGGACTAGCGGGAGATATTGGAACACCGGGGAGCTGTTTTTT. Joined to the reference TRBV7-3 and TRBJ2-2 proteins, this CDR3 gives the full variable domain: GAGVSQTPSNKVTEKGKYVELRCDPISGHTALYWYRQSLGQGPEFLIYFQGTGAADDSGLPNDRFFAVRPEGSVSTLKIQRTERGDSAVYLCASSLISLPGTSGRYWNTGELFFGEGSRLTVL.